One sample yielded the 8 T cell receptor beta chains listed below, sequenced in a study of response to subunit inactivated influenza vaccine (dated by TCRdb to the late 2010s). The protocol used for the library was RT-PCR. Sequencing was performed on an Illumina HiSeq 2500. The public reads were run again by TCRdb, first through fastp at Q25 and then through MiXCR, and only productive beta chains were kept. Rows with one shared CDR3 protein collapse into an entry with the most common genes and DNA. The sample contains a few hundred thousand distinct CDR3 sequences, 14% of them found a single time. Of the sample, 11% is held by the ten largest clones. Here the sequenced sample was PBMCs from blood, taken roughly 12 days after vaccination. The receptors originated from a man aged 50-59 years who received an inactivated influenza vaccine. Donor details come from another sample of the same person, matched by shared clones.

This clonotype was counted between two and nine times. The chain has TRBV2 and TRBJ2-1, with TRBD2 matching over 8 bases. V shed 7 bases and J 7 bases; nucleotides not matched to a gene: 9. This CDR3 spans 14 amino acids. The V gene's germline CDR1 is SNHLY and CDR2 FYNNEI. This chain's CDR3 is CASIGGGRYNEQFF. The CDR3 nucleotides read TGTGCCAGCATAGGTGGCGGGAGGTATAATGAGCAGTTCTTC.

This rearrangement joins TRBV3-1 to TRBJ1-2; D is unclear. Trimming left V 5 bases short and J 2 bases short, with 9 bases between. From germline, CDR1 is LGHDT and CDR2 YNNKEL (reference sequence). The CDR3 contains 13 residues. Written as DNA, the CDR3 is TGTGCCAGCAGCTCCGGGATAAACTATGGCTACACCTTC. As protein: CASSSGINYGYTF.

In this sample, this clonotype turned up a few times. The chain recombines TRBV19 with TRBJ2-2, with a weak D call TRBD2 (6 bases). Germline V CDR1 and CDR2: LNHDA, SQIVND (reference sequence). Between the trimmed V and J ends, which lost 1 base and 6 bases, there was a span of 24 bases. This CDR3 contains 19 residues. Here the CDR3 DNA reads TGTGCCAGTAGTATAGGGATCTTTTTTAACCCCGGAGGGGCCGGGGAGCTGTTTTTT. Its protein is CASSIGIFFNPGGAGELFF.

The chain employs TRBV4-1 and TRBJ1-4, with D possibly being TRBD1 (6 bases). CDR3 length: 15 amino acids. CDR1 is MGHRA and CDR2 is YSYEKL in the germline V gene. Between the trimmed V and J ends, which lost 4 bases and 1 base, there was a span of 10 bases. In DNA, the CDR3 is TGCGCCAGCAGCCCACCGGGACAAACTAATGAAAAACTGTTTTTT. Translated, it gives CASSPPGQTNEKLFF.

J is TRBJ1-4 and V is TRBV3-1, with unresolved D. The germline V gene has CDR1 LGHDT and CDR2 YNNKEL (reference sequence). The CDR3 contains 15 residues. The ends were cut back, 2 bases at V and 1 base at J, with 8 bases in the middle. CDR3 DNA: TGTGCCAGCAGCCAACCATCTGGAACTAATGAAAAACTGTTTTTT. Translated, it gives CASSQPSGTNEKLFF.

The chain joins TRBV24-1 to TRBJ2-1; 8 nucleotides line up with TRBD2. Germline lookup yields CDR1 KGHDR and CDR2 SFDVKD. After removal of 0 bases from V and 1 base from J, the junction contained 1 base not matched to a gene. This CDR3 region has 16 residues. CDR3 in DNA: TGTGCCACCAGTGATTTGGCGGGGGGATCCTACAATGAGCAGTTCTTC. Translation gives CATSDLAGGSYNEQFF.

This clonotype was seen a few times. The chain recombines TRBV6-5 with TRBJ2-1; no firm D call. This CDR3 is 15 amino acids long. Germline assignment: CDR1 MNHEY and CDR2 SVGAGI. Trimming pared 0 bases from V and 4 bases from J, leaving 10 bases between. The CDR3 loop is CASSYSSPRYNEQFF. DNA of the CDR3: TGTGCCAGCAGTTACTCGAGTCCCCGTTACAATGAGCAGTTCTTC.

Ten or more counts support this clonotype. CDR3 nucleotides: TGCGCCAGCCGGCTTTCCGTTATCGACGAGCAGTACTTC. This codes for CASRLSVIDEQYF. V and J are TRBV5-1 and TRBJ2-7; D not certain. Between the trimmed V and J ends, which lost 7 bases and 5 bases, there was a span of 16 bases. CDR3 length: 13 amino acids. Germline assignment: CDR1 SGHRS and CDR2 YFSETQ.